This T cell receptor beta chain is from a study of T cells in women clearing cervical HPV infection. Clones were read by immunoSEQ multiplex PCR, and TCRdb kept only the in-frame ones, dropping some. This sample's table reports around 39,000 clones. This CDR3 spans 11 amino acids. Germline V gene sequence: CDR1 SGHTA, CDR2 FQGNSA. With respect to this clone: The CDR3 is cut off 3 residues early in the read; its end comes from the germline J gene.

The sequenced sample consisted of blood buffy coat. The chain carries TRBV7-2 and TRBJ2-3; 7 bases are shared with TRBD2. The TCR originated in a woman between 18 and 70 years old with a cervical HPV16 infection that either progressed to CIN3+ or cleared (not recorded which). The DNA read from the CDR3 is TGTGCCAGCAGCTTGGGGGGGACG. It codes for CASSLGGT. From start to end, the CDR3 is CASSLGGTQYF. The full variable domain, completed using reference TRBV7-2 and TRBJ2-3, is GAGVSQSPSNKVTEKGKDVELRCDPISGHTALYWYRQSLGQGLEFLIYFQGNSAPDKSGLPSDRFSAERTGGSVSTLTIQRTQQEDSAVYLCASSLGGTQYFGPGTRLTVL.